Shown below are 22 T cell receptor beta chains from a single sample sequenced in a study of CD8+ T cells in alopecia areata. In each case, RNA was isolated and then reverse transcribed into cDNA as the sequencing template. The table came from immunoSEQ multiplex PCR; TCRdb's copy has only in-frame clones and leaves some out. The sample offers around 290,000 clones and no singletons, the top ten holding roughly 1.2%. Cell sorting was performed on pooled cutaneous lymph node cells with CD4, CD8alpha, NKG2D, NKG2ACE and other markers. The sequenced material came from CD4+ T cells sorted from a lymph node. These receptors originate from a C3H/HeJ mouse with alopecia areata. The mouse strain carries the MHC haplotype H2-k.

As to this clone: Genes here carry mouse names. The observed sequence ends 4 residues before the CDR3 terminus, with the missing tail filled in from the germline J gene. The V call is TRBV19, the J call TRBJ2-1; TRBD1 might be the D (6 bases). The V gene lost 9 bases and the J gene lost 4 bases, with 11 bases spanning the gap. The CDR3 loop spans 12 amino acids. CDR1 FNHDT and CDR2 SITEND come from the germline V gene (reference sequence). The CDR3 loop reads CATRDNYAEQFF. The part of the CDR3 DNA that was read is TGTGCCACCCGGGACAATTATGCT.

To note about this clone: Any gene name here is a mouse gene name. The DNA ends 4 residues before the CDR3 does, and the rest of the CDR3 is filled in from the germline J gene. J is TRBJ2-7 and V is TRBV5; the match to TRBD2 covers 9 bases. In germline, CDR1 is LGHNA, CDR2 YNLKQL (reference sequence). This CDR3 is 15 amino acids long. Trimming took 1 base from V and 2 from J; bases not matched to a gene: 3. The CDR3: CASSQVAGGAYEQYF. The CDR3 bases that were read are TGTGCCAGCAGCCAAGTAGCTGGGGGGGCCTAT.

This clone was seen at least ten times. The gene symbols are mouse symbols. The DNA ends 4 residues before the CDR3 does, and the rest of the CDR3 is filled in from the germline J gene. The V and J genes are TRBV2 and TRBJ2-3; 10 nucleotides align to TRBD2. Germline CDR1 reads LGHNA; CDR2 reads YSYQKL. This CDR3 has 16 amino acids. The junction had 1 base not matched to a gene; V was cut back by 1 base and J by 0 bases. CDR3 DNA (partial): TGTGCCAGCAGCCAAGGGGGACTGGGGAGTGCAGAA. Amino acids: CASSQGGLGSAE. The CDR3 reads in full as CASSQGGLGSAETLYF.

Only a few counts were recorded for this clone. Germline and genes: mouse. CDR3 protein: CASTPRTGVYAEQFF. The CDR3 bases that were read are TGTGCCAGCACCCCCCGGACAGGGGTCTATGCT. V gene TRBV19 combines with J gene TRBJ2-1, with 9 bases matching TRBD1. The read terminates 4 residues before the CDR3 end, so the remaining end is supplied by the germline J gene. CDR3 size: 15 residues. Trimming cost V 6 bases and J 3 bases; bases outside gene matches: 7. Germline-derived CDR1 and CDR2 are FNHDT and SITEND (reference sequence).

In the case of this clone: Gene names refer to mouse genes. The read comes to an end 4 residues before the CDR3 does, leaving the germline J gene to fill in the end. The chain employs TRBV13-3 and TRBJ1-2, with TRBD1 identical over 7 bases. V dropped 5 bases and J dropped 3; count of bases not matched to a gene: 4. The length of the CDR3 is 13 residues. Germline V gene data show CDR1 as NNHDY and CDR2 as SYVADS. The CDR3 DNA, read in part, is TGTGCCAGCAGCGGGACAGTAGACTCC. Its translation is CASSGTVDS. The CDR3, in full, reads CASSGTVDSDYTF.

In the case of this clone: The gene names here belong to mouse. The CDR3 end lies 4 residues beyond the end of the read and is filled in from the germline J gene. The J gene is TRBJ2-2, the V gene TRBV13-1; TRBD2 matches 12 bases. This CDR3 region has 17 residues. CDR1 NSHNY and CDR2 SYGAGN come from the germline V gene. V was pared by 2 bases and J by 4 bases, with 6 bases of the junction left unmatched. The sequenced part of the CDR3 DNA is TGTGCCAGCAGTGAGAGACTGGGGGGGCTTGGCACCGGG. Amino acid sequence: CASSERLGGLGTG. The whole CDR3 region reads CASSERLGGLGTGQLYF.

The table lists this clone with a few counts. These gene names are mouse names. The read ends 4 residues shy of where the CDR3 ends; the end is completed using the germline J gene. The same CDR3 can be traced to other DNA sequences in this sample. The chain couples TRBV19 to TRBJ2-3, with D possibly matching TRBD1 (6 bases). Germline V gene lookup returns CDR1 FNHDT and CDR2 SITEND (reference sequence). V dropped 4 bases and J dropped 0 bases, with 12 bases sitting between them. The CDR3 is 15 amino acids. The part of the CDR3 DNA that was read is TGTGCCAGCAGTCGTGGGACATCTAGTGCAGAA. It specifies CASSRGTSSAE. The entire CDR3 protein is CASSRGTSSAETLYF.

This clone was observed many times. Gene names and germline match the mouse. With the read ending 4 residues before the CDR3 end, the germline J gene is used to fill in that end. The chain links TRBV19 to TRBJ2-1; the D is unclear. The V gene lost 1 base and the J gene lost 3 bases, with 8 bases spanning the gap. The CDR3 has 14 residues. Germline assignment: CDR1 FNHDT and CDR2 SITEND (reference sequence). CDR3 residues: CASSINHIYAEQFF. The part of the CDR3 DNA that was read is TGTGCCAGCAGTATAAACCACATCTATGCT.

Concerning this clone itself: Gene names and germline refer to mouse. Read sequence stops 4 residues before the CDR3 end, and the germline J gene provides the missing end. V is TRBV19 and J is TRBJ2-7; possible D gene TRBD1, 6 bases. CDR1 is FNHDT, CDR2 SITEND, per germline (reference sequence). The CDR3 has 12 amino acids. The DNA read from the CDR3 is TGTGCCAGCAGGAACAGGGAGGAT. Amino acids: CASRNRED. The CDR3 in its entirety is CASRNREDEQYF.

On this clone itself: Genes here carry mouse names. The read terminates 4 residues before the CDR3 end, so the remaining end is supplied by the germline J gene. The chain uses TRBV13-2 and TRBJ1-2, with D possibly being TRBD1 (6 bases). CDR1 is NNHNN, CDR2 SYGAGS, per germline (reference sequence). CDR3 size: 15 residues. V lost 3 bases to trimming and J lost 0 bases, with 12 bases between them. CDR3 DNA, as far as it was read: TGTGCCAGCGGTGGGCCGGGACAACCAAACTCC. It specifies CASGGPGQPNS. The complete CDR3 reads CASGGPGQPNSDYTF.

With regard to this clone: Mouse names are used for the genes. The CDR3 loop reads CASGGQEGSDYTF. CDR3 DNA, as far as it was read: TGTGCCAGCGGCGGACAGGAGGGCTCC. The rearrangement joins TRBV13-2 to TRBJ1-2; TRBD1 matches at 7 bases. The read finishes 4 residues shy of the CDR3 end, and the germline J gene is used to complete it. Germline trimming cut 5 bases from V and 4 bases from J; bases unmatched to any gene: 5. The CDR3 totals 13 residues. CDR1 and CDR2 (germline): NNHNN, SYGAGS (reference sequence).

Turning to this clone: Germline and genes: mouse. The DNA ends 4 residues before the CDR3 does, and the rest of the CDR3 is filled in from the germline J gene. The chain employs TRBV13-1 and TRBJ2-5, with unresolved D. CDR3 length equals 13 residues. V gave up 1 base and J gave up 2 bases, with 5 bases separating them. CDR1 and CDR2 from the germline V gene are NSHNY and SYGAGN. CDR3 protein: CASSDPSQDTQYF. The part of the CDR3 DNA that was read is TGTGCCAGCAGTGATCCCAGCCAAGAC.

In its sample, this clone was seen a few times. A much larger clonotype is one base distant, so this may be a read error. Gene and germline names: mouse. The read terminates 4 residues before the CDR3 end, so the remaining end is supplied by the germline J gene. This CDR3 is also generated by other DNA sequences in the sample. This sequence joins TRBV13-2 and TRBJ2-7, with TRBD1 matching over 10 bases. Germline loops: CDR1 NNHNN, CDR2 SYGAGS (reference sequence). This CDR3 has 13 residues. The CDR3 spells CASGGTGGYEQYF. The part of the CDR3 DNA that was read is TGTGCCAGCGGTGGGACAGGGGGGTAT.

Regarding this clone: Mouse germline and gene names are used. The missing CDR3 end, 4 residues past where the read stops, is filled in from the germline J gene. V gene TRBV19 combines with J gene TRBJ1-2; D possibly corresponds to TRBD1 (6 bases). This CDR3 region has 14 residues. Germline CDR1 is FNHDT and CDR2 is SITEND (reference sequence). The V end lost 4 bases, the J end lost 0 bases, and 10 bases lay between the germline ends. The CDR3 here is CASSRRGPNSDYTF. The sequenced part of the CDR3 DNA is TGTGCCAGCAGTCGCAGGGGTCCAAACTCC.

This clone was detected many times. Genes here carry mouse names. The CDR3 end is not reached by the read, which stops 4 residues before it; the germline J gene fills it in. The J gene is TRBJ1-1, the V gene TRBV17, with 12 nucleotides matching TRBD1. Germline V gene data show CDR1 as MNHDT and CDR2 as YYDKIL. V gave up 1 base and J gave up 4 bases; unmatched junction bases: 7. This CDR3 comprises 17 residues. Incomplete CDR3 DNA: TGTGCTAGCAGTAGAGTCCCGGGACAGGGGGCGGGCACA. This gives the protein CASSRVPGQGAGT. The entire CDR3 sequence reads CASSRVPGQGAGTEVFF.

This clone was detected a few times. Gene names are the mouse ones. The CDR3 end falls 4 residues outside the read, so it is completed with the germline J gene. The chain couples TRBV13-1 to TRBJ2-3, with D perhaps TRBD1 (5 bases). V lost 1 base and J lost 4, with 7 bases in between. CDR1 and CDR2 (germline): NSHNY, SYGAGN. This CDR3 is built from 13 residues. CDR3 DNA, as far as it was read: TGTGCCAGCAGTGATTGGACAACAGAA. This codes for CASSDWTTE. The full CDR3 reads CASSDWTTETLYF.

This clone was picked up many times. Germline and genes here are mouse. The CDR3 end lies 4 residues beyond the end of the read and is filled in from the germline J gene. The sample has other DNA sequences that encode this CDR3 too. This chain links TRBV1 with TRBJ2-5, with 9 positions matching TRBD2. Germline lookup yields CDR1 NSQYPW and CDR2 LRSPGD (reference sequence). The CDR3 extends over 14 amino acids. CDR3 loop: CTCSAAGGGDTQYF. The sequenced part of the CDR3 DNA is TGCACCTGCAGTGCAGCTGGGGGGGGAGAC.

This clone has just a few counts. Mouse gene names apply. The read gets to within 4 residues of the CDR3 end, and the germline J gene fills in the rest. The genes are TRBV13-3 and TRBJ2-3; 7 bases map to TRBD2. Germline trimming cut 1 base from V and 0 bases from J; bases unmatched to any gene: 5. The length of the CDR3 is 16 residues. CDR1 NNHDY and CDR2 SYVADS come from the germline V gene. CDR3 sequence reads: CASSDPGGTSAETLYF. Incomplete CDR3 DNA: TGTGCCAGCAGTGATCCTGGGGGAACTAGTGCAGAA.

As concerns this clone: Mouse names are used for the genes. The CDR3 bases that were read are TGTGCCAGCAGCCCTGGGGACCAAGAC. Its translation is CASSPGDQD. The complete CDR3 reads CASSPGDQDTQYF. The J gene is TRBJ2-5, the V gene TRBV5, with D perhaps matching TRBD2 (6 bases). The CDR3 is cut off 4 residues early in the read; its end comes from the germline J gene. The V end lost 4 bases, the J end lost 1 base, and 6 bases lay between the germline ends. The germline CDR1 and CDR2 sequences are LGHNA and YNLKQL (reference sequence). This CDR3 region has 13 residues.

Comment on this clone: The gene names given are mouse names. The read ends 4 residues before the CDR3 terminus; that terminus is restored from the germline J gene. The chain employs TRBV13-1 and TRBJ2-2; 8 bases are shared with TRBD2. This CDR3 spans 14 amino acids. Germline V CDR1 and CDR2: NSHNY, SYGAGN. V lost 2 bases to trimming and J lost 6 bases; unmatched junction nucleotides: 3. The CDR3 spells CASSEGGAAGQLYF. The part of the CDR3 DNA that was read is TGTGCCAGCAGTGAGGGGGGGGCCGCCGGG.

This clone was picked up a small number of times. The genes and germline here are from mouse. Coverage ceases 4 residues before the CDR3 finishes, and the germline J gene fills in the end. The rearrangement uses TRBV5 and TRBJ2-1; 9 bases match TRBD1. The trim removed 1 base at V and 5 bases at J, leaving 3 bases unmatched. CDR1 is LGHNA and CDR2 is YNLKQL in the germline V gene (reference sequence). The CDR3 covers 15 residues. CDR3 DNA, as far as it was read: TGTGCCAGCAGCCAAGCCCGGGACAGGGATGCT. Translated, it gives CASSQARDRDA. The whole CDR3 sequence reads CASSQARDRDAEQFF.

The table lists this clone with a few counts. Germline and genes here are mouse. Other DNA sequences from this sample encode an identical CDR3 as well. Partial CDR3 DNA: TGTGCCAGCAGCTTACAGGGGGCTAACACA. Protein: CASSLQGANT. The CDR3 reads in full as CASSLQGANTEVFF. The chain has TRBV4 and TRBJ1-1, with 9 positions matching TRBD1. The read terminates 4 residues ahead of where the CDR3 ends, so the germline J gene completes it. The J segment lost 2 bases and the V segment lost 4 bases, leaving 2 bases of the junction unmatched. Germline loops: CDR1 LGHDT, CDR2 YNNKQL (reference sequence). The CDR3 spans 14 residues. The whole variable domain, remainder taken from reference TRBV4 and TRBJ1-1, is ETAVFQTPNYHVTQVGNEVSFNCKQTLGHDTMYWYKQDSKKLLKIMFSYNNKQLIVNETVPRRFSPQSSDKAHLNLRIKSVEPEDSAVYLCASSLQGANTEVFFGKGTRLTVV.